Below, one T cell receptor beta chain is given with its context. Treatment given: over 15 received Ad26.COV2.S at low or high dose, single or two shots; 5 received placebo; per-sample allocation not given. Specimen acquisition occurred on day 63 following the initial vaccine or placebo injection. The sample is drawn from a study of Ad26.COV2.S vaccination and SARS-CoV-2 variants. Overall study: Dosing was one shot or two shots 56 days apart.

The CDR3 sequence is 15 residues long. V lost 6 bases, J lost 6 bases, and 18 bases lay in between. CDR1 and CDR2 (germline): SGHAT, FQNNGV. The assay was immunoSEQ multiplex PCR, and TCRdb's table has in-frame clones only and misses some. The sample holds 300,000 to 400,000 clones, around 86% seen once. This material consisted of peripheral blood, taken in a trial of Ad26.COV2.S vaccine versus placebo. The clonotype originates from a person aged 18 to 59 who received the Ad26.COV2.S COVID-19 vaccine or a placebo. This chain uses TRBV11-2 with TRBJ2-1, with a weak D call TRBD1 (5 bases). The CDR3 DNA is TGTGCCAGCAGGGAACGACAGTTGGGTACCAATGAGCAGTTCTTC. It encodes CASRERQLGTNEQFF.